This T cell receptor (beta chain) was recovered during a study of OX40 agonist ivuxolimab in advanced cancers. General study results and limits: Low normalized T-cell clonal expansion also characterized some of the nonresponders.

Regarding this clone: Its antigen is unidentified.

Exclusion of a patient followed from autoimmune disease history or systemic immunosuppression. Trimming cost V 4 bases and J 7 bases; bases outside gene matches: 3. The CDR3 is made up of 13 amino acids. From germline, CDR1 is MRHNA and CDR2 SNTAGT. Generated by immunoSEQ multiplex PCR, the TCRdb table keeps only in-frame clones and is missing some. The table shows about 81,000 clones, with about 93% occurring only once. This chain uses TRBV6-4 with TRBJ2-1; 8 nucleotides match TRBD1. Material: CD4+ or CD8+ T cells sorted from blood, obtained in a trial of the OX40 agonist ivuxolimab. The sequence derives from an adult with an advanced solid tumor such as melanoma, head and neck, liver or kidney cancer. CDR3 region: CASSGQGWNEQFF. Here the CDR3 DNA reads TGTGCCAGCAGTGGACAGGGGTGGAATGAGCAGTTCTTC.